The next 32 T cell receptor beta chains were all read from a single sample in a study of CD8+ T cells in alopecia areata. Treatment noted: oral pan-JAK inhibitor, 5-10 mg twice daily. Extracted RNA was reverse transcribed, and the resulting cDNA served as sequencing template. The protocol was immunoSEQ multiplex PCR, while the TCRdb copy is restricted to in-frame clones and leaves out a portion. The table records some 220,000 clones, under 60% of them present only once. The specimen comprised CD4+ T cells sorted from blood, sampled at week 4, from a patient treated with tofacitinib. These receptors were obtained from a human donor with alopecia areata.

The chain carries TRBV4-3 and TRBJ2-5; the match to TRBD2 covers 10 bases. The better agreement between TRBJ2-7 and the DNA end casts doubt on the J call. The length of the CDR3 is 17 residues. The germline V gene has CDR1 LGHNA and CDR2 YSLEER. The CDR3 region is CASSQANLISGGLEQYF. The CDR3 DNA is TGCGCCAGCAGCCAAGCTAACCTGATTAGCGGGGGGCTCGAGCAGTACTTC.

The chain carries TRBV5-1 and TRBJ2-3, with D perhaps TRBD1 (5 bases). Germline CDR1 is SGHRS and CDR2 is YFSETQ. V lost 9 bases, J lost 3 bases, and 17 bases lay in between. This CDR3 region has 14 residues. This CDR3 is CATRVGQGTDTQYF. DNA of the CDR3: TGCGCCACCAGGGTGGGGCAAGGTACAGATACGCAGTATTTT.

The chain employs TRBV29-1 and TRBJ2-3; weak D call: TRBD2 (7 bases). The germline V gene encodes CDR1 SQVTM and CDR2 ANQGSEA. V dropped 7 bases and J dropped 2 bases, with 13 bases sitting between them. The CDR3 runs to 13 residues. Here the CDR3 reads CSARGAVTDTQYF. CDR3 DNA sequence: TGCAGCGCCCGGGGGGCTGTCACAGATACGCAGTATTTT.

This chain joins TRBV14 and TRBJ2-5; D may be TRBD1 or TRBD2 (5 bases each). The CDR3 extends over 14 amino acids. The germline gives CDR1 SGHDN, CDR2 FVKESK. Trimming pared 1 base from V and 1 base from J, leaving 7 bases between. CDR3 amino acids: CASSQAGLQETQYF. CDR3 nucleotides: TGTGCCAGCAGCCAAGCGGGGCTCCAAGAGACCCAGTACTTC.

The CDR3 sequence is CASSVVYTGELFF. Written as DNA, the CDR3 is TGTGCCAGCAGCGTAGTTTACACCGGGGAGCTGTTTTTT. The chain carries TRBV9 and TRBJ2-2; D ambiguous. Germline assignment: CDR1 SGDLS and CDR2 YYNGEE. Trimming cost V 0 bases and J 3 bases, with 3 bases left between them. This CDR3 region has 13 residues.

In this sample, this clone turned up a few times. The V gene is TRBV29-1, the J gene TRBJ1-1; D ambiguous. The V gene's germline CDR1 is SQVTM and CDR2 ANQGSEA. This CDR3 is 10 amino acids long. Trimming took off 3 bases at V and 9 bases at J, with 8 bases between the two ends. This CDR3 is CSVDEGKAFF. CDR3 bases: TGCAGCGTTGATGAAGGGAAAGCTTTCTTT.

CDR3 protein: CAWSAVVGNEKLFF. In DNA form, the CDR3 reads TGTGCCTGGAGCGCAGTAGTCGGGAATGAAAAACTGTTTTTT. The chain carries TRBV30 and TRBJ1-4; D unclear. With 3 bases removed from V and 5 bases from J, the gap between germline ends came to 13 bases. Per germline, CDR1 GTSNPN and CDR2 SVGIG (reference sequence). CDR3 size: 14 residues.

This rearrangement joins TRBV5-4 to TRBJ2-3; D unclear. With 4 bases removed from V and 6 bases from J, the gap between germline ends came to 9 bases. This CDR3 is 12 amino acids long. CDR1 SGHNT and CDR2 YYREEE come from the germline V gene (reference sequence). The CDR3 sequence is CASSLLMDTQYF. The CDR3 region has the DNA TGTGCCAGCAGCCTCCTTATGGATACGCAGTATTTT.

This clone appeared a few times. The chain uses TRBV29-1 and TRBJ1-4, with TRBD1 matching 9 bases. CDR1 is SQVTM and CDR2 is ANQGSEA in the germline V gene. The CDR3 runs to 14 residues. Germline trimming cut 6 bases from V and 6 bases from J; bases unmatched to any gene: 8. The CDR3 region is CSVHPGQGDEKLFF. For the CDR3, the DNA is TGCAGCGTCCATCCGGGACAGGGAGATGAAAAACTGTTTTTT.

V gene TRBV27 combines with J gene TRBJ2-7; D call uncertain. Germline assignment: CDR1 MNHEY and CDR2 SMNVEV (reference sequence). This CDR3 has 14 residues. V shed 2 bases and J shed 3 bases, with 11 bases lying between them. Written as DNA, the CDR3 is TGTGCCAGCAGTTTACAAGGCGAACTCTACGAGCAGTACTTC. Translation gives CASSLQGELYEQYF.

This clone showed up just once. The V call is TRBV4-3, the J call TRBJ1-2, with TRBD1 matching over 8 bases. The V and J ends lost 4 bases and 8 bases, in that order; junction bases with no gene match: 6. The CDR3 contains 13 residues. The germline V gene has CDR1 LGHNA and CDR2 YSLEER. CDR3 amino acids: CASSRGQEKGYTF. The CDR3 DNA is TGCGCCAGCAGCCGGGGACAGGAAAAGGGCTACACCTTC.

The V call is TRBV7-2, the J call TRBJ2-7, with TRBD2 matching over 7 bases. The length of the CDR3 is 17 residues. Per germline, CDR1 SGHTA and CDR2 FQGNSA. V dropped 5 bases and J dropped 1; count of bases not matched to a gene: 14. The chain's CDR3 is CASSPSGAGVPSYEQYF. The DNA of the CDR3 is TGTGCCAGCAGCCCCAGCGGGGCGGGGGTCCCATCCTACGAGCAGTACTTC.

This clone was counted between two and nine times. The chain employs TRBV7-8 and TRBJ1-5; unclear D gene. CDR1 SGHVS and CDR2 FQNEAQ come from the germline V gene. Trimming removed 0 bases at V and 4 bases at J, with 4 bases between. The CDR3 is made up of 13 amino acids. The DNA for the CDR3 is TGTGCCAGCAGCTTAGCGGTTAATCAGCCCCAGCATTTT. Its protein product is CASSLAVNQPQHF.

The chain is built from TRBV30 and TRBJ1-2; possibly TRBD1 for D (5 bases). The CDR3 contains 12 residues. Germline V gene lookup returns CDR1 GTSNPN and CDR2 SVGIG (reference sequence). The germline V and J ends were trimmed by 6 bases and 8 bases, with 16 bases remaining between them. CDR3 sequence (DNA): TGTGCCTGTATCACAGGTTCGCGCGGCTACACCTTC. It encodes CACITGSRGYTF.

This clone was observed a handful of times. The chain recombines TRBV5-1 with TRBJ2-5; TRBD2 agrees at 7 bases. The CDR3 is 15 amino acids. Germline trimming cut 4 bases from V and 4 bases from J; bases unmatched to any gene: 10. From germline, CDR1 is SGHRS and CDR2 YFSETQ. CDR3 in amino acids: CASSPGGTSAETQYF. CDR3 coding DNA: TGCGCCAGCAGCCCTGGCGGTACTAGCGCAGAGACCCAGTACTTC.

The chain joins TRBV20-1 to TRBJ2-3; D could derive from TRBD1 or TRBD2 (6 bases each). Germline V gene data show CDR1 as DFQATT and CDR2 as SNEGSKA (reference sequence). The V and J ends lost 1 base and 11 bases respectively, with 10 bases between them. The CDR3 spans 11 residues. Written as DNA, the CDR3 is TGCAGTGCTAGAGTTGGAGGGGGGCAGTATTTT. Its translation: CSARVGGGQYF.

This clone was observed a few times. As DNA, the CDR3 is TGTGCCTGGAGTGCGGGGGAACTCAATGAGCAGTTCTTC. Protein sequence: CAWSAGELNEQFF. V and J are TRBV30 and TRBJ2-1; TRBD2 might be the D (6 bases). This CDR3 contains 13 residues. The germline V gene has CDR1 GTSNPN and CDR2 SVGIG (reference sequence). Between the trimmed V and J ends, which lost 1 base and 6 bases, there was a span of 10 bases.

This clone has more than one count but fewer than ten. The chain joins TRBV27 to TRBJ2-3; D is tentatively TRBD1 or TRBD2 (6 bases each). V was cut by 6 bases and J by 1 base, with 17 bases left in between. This CDR3 is 16 amino acids long. CDR1 and CDR2 from the germline V gene are MNHEY and SMNVEV (reference sequence). The CDR3 loop reads CASRVGGRRGTDTQYF. The CDR3 DNA is TGTGCCAGCAGGGTGGGGGGCAGGAGAGGCACAGATACGCAGTATTTT.

CDR3 residues: CAWSRAGYGYTF. The CDR3 DNA is TGTGCCTGGAGCAGGGCCGGCTATGGCTACACCTTC. This sequence joins TRBV30 and TRBJ1-2; possible D gene TRBD1, 5 bases. Germline CDR1 and CDR2: GTSNPN and SVGIG (reference sequence). CDR3 length: 12 residues. The ends were cut back, 3 bases at V and 4 bases at J, with 9 bases in the middle.

V usage is TRBV5-1 and J usage is TRBJ2-1, with D unresolved. CDR1 and CDR2 from the germline V gene are SGHRS and YFSETQ. Trimming pared 4 bases from V and 0 bases from J, leaving 8 bases between. This CDR3 spans 14 amino acids. The chain's CDR3 is CASSESSSYNEQFF. For the CDR3, the DNA is TGCGCCAGCAGCGAGTCGAGCTCCTACAATGAGCAGTTCTTC.

The genes are TRBV2 and TRBJ1-4, with a weak D call TRBD1 (5 bases). The germline V gene encodes CDR1 SNHLY and CDR2 FYNNEI. Deletions cut 2 bases from V and 7 bases from J, with 14 bases between. The CDR3 is 15 amino acids. CDR3 sequence: CASSEQGLGGEKLFF. DNA for the CDR3: TGTGCCAGCAGTGAACAGGGACTTGGGGGTGAAAAACTGTTTTTT.

The rearrangement uses TRBV6-1 and TRBJ1-5; 9 nucleotides align to TRBD1. Per germline, CDR1 MNHNS and CDR2 SASEGT. With 6 bases clipped from V and 1 base from J, the junction kept 1 base outside the gene matches. This CDR3 contains 14 residues. The CDR3 DNA sequence: TGTGCCAGCAGAGGGACAGGGAGCAATCAGCCCCAGCATTTT. This encodes CASRGTGSNQPQHF.

This clone was seen more than once but under ten times. The rearrangement uses TRBV6-5 and TRBJ2-1, with a possible D match to TRBD2 (5 bases). This CDR3 spans 15 amino acids. With 6 bases removed from V and 4 bases from J, the gap between germline ends came to 16 bases. The germline V gene encodes CDR1 MNHEY and CDR2 SVGAGI. CDR3 residues: CASSEQPGLYNEQFF. The CDR3 nucleotides read TGTGCCAGCAGCGAGCAACCCGGACTGTACAATGAGCAGTTCTTC.

The CDR3, as DNA: TGCAGCGTGGGGGGACAGCATTCCTACAATGAGCAGTTCTTC. Translating gives CSVGGQHSYNEQFF. This chain joins TRBV29-1 and TRBJ2-1; possibly TRBD1 for D (7 bases). With 6 bases removed from V and 1 base from J, the gap between germline ends came to 13 bases. In germline, CDR1 is SQVTM, CDR2 ANQGSEA. The CDR3 sequence is 14 residues long.

J is TRBJ2-7 and V is TRBV7-8; 8 bases are shared with TRBD1. The junction had 8 bases not matched to a gene; V was cut back by 5 bases and J by 2 bases. Germline V CDR1 and CDR2: SGHVS, FQNEAQ. This CDR3 region has 15 residues. The CDR3 DNA sequence: TGTGCCAGCAGCCCGACGGACAGGGTGACCTACGAGCAGTACTTC. It codes for CASSPTDRVTYEQYF. Variable domain in full (rest from reference TRBV7-8 and TRBJ2-7): GAGVSQSPRYKVAKRGQDVALRCDPISGHVSLFWYQQALGQGPEFLTYFQNEAQLDKSGLPSDRFFAERPEGSVSTLKIQRTQQEDSAVYLCASSPTDRVTYEQYFGPGTRLTVT.

The chain links TRBV4-3 to TRBJ1-2; D is undetermined. V lost 1 base, J lost 1 base, and 7 bases lay in between. The CDR3 extends over 14 amino acids. Germline loops: CDR1 LGHNA, CDR2 YSLEER. The CDR3 DNA is TGCGCCAGCAGCCAAGGTGGGGTTAACTATGGCTACACCTTC. This gives the protein CASSQGGVNYGYTF.

This chain joins TRBV14 and TRBJ2-7; a possible D gene is TRBD2 (6 bases). V lost 1 base, J lost 10 bases, and 8 bases lay in between. CDR1 SGHDN and CDR2 FVKESK come from the germline V gene. The CDR3 runs 11 residues. CDR3 nucleotide sequence: TGTGCCAGCAGCCAAGGGGGGGACCAGTACTTC. Its protein is CASSQGGDQYF.

The chain has TRBV15 and TRBJ2-7; the match to TRBD2 covers 11 bases. CDR1 and CDR2 (germline): LNHNV, YYDKDF (reference sequence). Losses at the gene ends were 0 bases for V and 4 bases for J; bases not matched to a gene: 5. This CDR3 comprises 16 residues. CDR3 DNA: TGTGCCACCAGCAGAGAAAGTACTAGCGGGGGTTACGAGCAGTACTTC. This encodes CATSRESTSGGYEQYF. The full variable domain, completed using reference TRBV15 and TRBJ2-7, is DAMVIQNPRYQVTQFGKPVTLSCSQTLNHNVMYWYQQKSSQAPKLLFHYYDKDFNNEADTPDNFQSRRPNTSFCFLDIRSPGLGDTAMYLCATSRESTSGGYEQYFGPGTRLTVT.

This clone was recorded once. The CDR3 region has the DNA TGCAGCGTCCAAGAACAGGGTTATGGCTACACCTTC. As protein: CSVQEQGYGYTF. This sequence joins TRBV29-1 and TRBJ1-2; D might be TRBD1 (6 bases). The CDR3 is 12 amino acids. Germline lookup yields CDR1 SQVTM and CDR2 ANQGSEA. V was clipped by 6 bases and J by 5 bases, with 13 bases between them.

This clone turned up a few times. The chain is built from TRBV5-1 and TRBJ2-3; maybe TRBD2 (5 bases). V was pared by 1 base and J by 4 bases, with 13 bases between. In germline, CDR1 is SGHRS, CDR2 YFSETQ. The CDR3 runs 15 residues. The CDR3 sequence: CASSLRALGADTQYF. The CDR3 DNA reads TGCGCCAGCAGCTTGAGGGCTCTCGGGGCAGATACGCAGTATTTT.

The J gene is TRBJ1-2, the V gene TRBV29-1, with D possibly being TRBD1 (6 bases). This CDR3 is 14 amino acids long. The V gene's germline CDR1 is SQVTM and CDR2 ANQGSEA. The V end lost 3 bases, the J end lost 0 bases, and 11 bases lay between the germline ends. CDR3 in amino acids: CSVDSGTPNYGYTF. CDR3 sequence (DNA): TGCAGCGTTGATTCCGGGACACCTAACTATGGCTACACCTTC.

This clone was counted only a few times. This CDR3 is also generated by other DNA sequences in the sample. V gene TRBV29-1 combines with J gene TRBJ1-1; D not resolved. Trimming cost V 4 bases and J 4 bases, with 4 bases left between them. This CDR3 comprises 10 residues. CDR1 is SQVTM and CDR2 is ANQGSEA in the germline V gene. The CDR3 nucleotides are TGCAGCGTTGTGGGCACTGAAGCTTTCTTT. It specifies CSVVGTEAFF.